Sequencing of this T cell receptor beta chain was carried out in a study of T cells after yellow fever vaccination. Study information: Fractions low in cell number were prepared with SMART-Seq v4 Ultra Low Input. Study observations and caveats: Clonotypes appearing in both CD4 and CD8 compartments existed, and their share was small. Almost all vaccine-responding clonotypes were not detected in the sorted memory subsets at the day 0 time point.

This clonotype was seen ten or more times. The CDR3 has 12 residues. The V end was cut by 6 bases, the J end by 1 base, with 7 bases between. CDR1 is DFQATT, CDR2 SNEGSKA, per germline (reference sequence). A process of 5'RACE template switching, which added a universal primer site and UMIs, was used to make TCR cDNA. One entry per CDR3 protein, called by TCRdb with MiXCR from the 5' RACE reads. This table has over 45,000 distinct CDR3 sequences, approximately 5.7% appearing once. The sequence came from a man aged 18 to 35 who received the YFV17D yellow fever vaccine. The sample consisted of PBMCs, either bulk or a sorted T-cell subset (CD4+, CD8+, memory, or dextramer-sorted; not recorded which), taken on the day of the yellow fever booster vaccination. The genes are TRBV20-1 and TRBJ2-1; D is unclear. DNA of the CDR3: TGCAGTGCCGCCGTTTCCTACAATGAGCAGTTCTTC. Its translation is CSAAVSYNEQFF.